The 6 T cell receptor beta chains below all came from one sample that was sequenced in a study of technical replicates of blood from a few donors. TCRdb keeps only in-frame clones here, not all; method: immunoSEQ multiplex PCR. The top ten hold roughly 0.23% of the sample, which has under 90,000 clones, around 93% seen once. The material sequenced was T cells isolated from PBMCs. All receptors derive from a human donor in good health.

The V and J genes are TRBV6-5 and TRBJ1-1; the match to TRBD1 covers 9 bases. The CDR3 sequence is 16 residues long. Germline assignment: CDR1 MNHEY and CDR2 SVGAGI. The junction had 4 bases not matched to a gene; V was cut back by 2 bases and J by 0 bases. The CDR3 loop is CASSYKTGGLNTEAFF. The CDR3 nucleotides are TGTGCCAGCAGTTACAAAACAGGGGGCTTGAACACTGAAGCTTTCTTT.

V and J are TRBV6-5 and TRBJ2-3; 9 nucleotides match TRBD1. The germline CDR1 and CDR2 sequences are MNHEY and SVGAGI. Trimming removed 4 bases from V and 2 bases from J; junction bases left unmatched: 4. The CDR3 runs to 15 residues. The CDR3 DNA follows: TGTGCCAGCAGTTTGACAGGGGGACCCACAGATACGCAGTATTTT. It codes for CASSLTGGPTDTQYF.

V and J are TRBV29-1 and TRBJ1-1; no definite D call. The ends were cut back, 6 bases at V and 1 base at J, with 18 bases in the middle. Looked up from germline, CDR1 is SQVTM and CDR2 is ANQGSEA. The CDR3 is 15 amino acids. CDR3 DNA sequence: TGCAGCGTCTACTCGTTGTGGGGAGCGAACACTGAAGCTTTCTTT. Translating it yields CSVYSLWGANTEAFF.

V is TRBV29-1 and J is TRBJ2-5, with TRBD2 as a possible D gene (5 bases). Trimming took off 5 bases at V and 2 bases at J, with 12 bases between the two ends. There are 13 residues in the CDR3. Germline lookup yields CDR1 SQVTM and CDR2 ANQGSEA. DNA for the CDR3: TGCAGCGTTTCCGCGGGCCGACAAGAGACCCAGTACTTC. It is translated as CSVSAGRQETQYF. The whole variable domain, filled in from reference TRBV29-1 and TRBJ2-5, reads SAVISQKPSRDICQRGTSLTIQCQVDSQVTMMFWYRQQPGQSLTLIATANQGSEATYESGFVIDKFPISRPNLTFSTLTVSNMSPEDSSIYLCSVSAGRQETQYFGPGTRLLVL.

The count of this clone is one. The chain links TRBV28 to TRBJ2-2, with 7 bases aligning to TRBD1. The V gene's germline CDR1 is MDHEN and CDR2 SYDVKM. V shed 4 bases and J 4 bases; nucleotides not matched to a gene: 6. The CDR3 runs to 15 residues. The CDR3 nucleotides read TGTGCCAGCAGTTCAACAGGGGCGGGCACCGGGGAGCTGTTTTTT. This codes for CASSSTGAGTGELFF.

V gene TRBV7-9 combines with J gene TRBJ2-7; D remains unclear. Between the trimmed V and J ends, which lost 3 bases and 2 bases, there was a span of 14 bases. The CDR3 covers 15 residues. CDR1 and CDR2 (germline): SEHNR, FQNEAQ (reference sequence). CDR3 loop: CASSFSRNLTYEQYF. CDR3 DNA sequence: TGTGCCAGCAGCTTTAGCCGGAACTTAACCTACGAGCAGTACTTC. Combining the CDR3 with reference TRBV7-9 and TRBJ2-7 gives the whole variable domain DTGVSQNPRHKITKRGQNVTFRCDPISEHNRLYWYRQTLGQGPEFLTYFQNEAQLEKSRLLSDRFSAERPKGSFSTLEIQRTEQGDSAMYLCASSFSRNLTYEQYFGPGTRLTVT.